The 14 T cell receptor beta chains given below trace back to one sample, sequenced in a study of blood T cell repertoires in COVID-19. Generated by immunoSEQ multiplex PCR, the TCRdb table keeps only in-frame clones and is missing some. The table has approximately 80,000 clones, around 87% seen once; the top ten hold more than 4%. Sequenced input: peripheral blood. The receptors shown here come from a man between 40 and 49 years old with acute or convalescent COVID-19.

This rearrangement joins TRBV3-1 (or the pseudogene TRBV3-2) to TRBJ1-1; D not certain. The CDR3 is made up of 13 amino acids. V lost 7 bases to trimming and J lost 4 bases, with 13 bases between them. Germline CDR1 reads LGHDT; CDR2 reads YNNKEL (reference sequence). The CDR3 is CASTTDSRTEAFF. In DNA, the CDR3 is TGTGCCAGCACCACGGACTCCCGCACTGAAGCTTTCTTT.

J is TRBJ2-2 and V is TRBV19; no clear D gene. This CDR3 is built from 13 residues. The germline V gene has CDR1 LNHDA and CDR2 SQIVND (reference sequence). V was clipped by 7 bases and J by 6 bases, with 12 bases between them. The CDR3 protein is CASMVAVSGELFF. Written as DNA, the CDR3 is TGTGCCAGTATGGTAGCTGTCTCCGGGGAGCTGTTTTTT.

V and J are TRBV11-2 and TRBJ1-2; 10 nucleotides agree with TRBD1. CDR3 length: 16 amino acids. Looked up from germline, CDR1 is SGHAT and CDR2 is FQNNGV. V shed 0 bases and J 7 bases; nucleotides not matched to a gene: 8. The CDR3 nucleotides are TGTGCCAGCAGCTTAGATTGGGACAGGGGCGCTAGTGGCTACACCTTC. This encodes CASSLDWDRGASGYTF.

This clone came up a few times. The same CDR3 can be traced to other DNA sequences in this sample. The chain combines TRBV7-9 with TRBJ2-3; 7 bases fit TRBD2. The CDR3 has 14 residues. Unmatched junction bases numbered 4, after V lost 5 bases and J lost 2 bases. Germline V gene data show CDR1 as SEHNR and CDR2 as FQNEAQ (reference sequence). The CDR3 bases are TGTGCCAGCAGCCCTAGCGGCAACACAGATACGCAGTATTTT. The encoded protein is CASSPSGNTDTQYF.

This clone was counted a few times. V gene TRBV9 combines with J gene TRBJ2-5; TRBD2 aligns across 7 bases. Germline V gene sequence: CDR1 SGDLS, CDR2 YYNGEE. The trim removed 0 bases at V and 5 bases at J, leaving 7 bases unmatched. The CDR3 is 15 amino acids. The CDR3 region is CASSVGGSSGETQYF. As DNA, the CDR3 is TGTGCCAGCAGCGTAGGAGGGAGTAGCGGGGAGACCCAGTACTTC.

The chain combines TRBV19 with TRBJ2-5; 10 bases are shared with TRBD2. Germline values: CDR1 LNHDA, CDR2 SQIVND (reference sequence). This CDR3 is built from 15 residues. J gave up 5 bases and V 8 bases, and 11 bases lay outside the gene matches. CDR3 loop: CASRRASGSGETQYF. The CDR3 coding sequence is TGTGCCAGTCGTCGGGCTAGCGGGAGTGGGGAGACCCAGTACTTC.

J is TRBJ1-2 and V is TRBV7-9, with D possibly matching TRBD1 (5 bases). The germline CDR1 and CDR2 sequences are SEHNR and FQNEAQ (reference sequence). Trimming took off 1 base at V and 4 bases at J, with 16 bases between the two ends. The CDR3 is made up of 16 amino acids. CDR3 sequence: CASSLDLGTSAYGYTF. DNA of the CDR3: TGTGCCAGCAGCTTAGATTTGGGGACTTCGGCCTATGGCTACACCTTC.

The CDR3 is CAWSERTGGRETQYF. CDR3 in DNA: TGTGCCTGGAGTGAGAGGACAGGGGGTCGAGAGACCCAGTACTTC. The chain is built from TRBV30 and TRBJ2-5, with 10 bases that match TRBD1. The CDR3 is 15 amino acids. Germline CDR1 and CDR2: GTSNPN and SVGIG (reference sequence). J was trimmed by 4 bases and V by 1 base; bases with no gene match: 6.

The chain uses TRBV27 and TRBJ2-7; D is unclear. The V end was cut by 3 bases, the J end by 2 bases, with 8 bases between. The germline CDR1 and CDR2 sequences are MNHEY and SMNVEV (reference sequence). The length of the CDR3 is 13 residues. The CDR3 sequence: CASSLRVPYEQYF. The CDR3 DNA reads TGTGCCAGCAGTTTGAGAGTACCCTACGAGCAGTACTTC.

This clone was detected only once. This chain joins TRBV18 and TRBJ1-4; 7 bases fit TRBD1. Germline assignment: CDR1 KGHSH and CDR2 LQKENI. V was clipped by 0 bases and J by 4 bases; unmatched bases: 8. The CDR3 is 17 residues long. The CDR3 reads CASSPPGNRQGNEKLFF. The CDR3 DNA reads TGTGCCAGCTCACCACCGGGGAACCGACAGGGTAATGAAAAACTGTTTTTT.

The rearrangement uses TRBV6-2 or TRBV6-3 and TRBJ1-6; D ambiguous. The CDR3 sequence is 14 residues long. In germline, CDR1 is MNHEY, CDR2 SVGEGT. V lost 0 bases to trimming and J lost 18 bases, with 18 bases between them. CDR3 sequence (DNA): TGTGCCAGCAGTTACTCGATCAGTAACCGCTCCCACCACTTT. It codes for CASSYSISNRSHHF.

The chain employs TRBV5-1 and TRBJ2-3; D may be TRBD1 (6 bases). Trimming took off 1 base at V and 2 bases at J, with 14 bases between the two ends. The germline CDR1 and CDR2 sequences are SGHRS and YFSETQ. The CDR3 sequence is 16 residues long. CDR3 region: CASSLLPGAPTDTQYF. The CDR3 region has the DNA TGCGCCAGCAGCTTGCTCCCAGGGGCGCCCACAGATACGCAGTATTTT.

This chain links TRBV6-5 with TRBJ1-1, with a weak D call TRBD1 (5 bases). Per the germline V gene, CDR1 is MNHEY and CDR2 is SVGAGI. The V and J ends lost 6 bases and 0 bases respectively, with 8 bases between them. The CDR3 is 13 amino acids. CDR3: CASRRGVNTEAFF. CDR3 sequence (DNA): TGTGCCAGCAGACGGGGGGTGAACACTGAAGCTTTCTTT.

The chain couples TRBV2 to TRBJ1-2; D remains ambiguous. Trimming took 3 bases from V and 4 from J, leaving 12 bases between them. Germline CDR1 reads SNHLY; CDR2 reads FYNNEI. The CDR3 extends over 14 amino acids. The CDR3 coding sequence is TGTGCCAGCAGTGATGGCCGTAGCATCTATGGCTACACCTTC. Translation: CASSDGRSIYGYTF.